The clone carrying this T cell receptor (beta chain) was seen many times. In TCRdb, the 5' RACE reads were re-called with MiXCR into one record per CDR3 protein. This repertoire shows around 79,000 distinct CDR3 sequences, 11% found once; its top ten account for around 11%. The CDR3 totals 14 residues. CDR1 and CDR2 (germline): SGHAT, FQNNGV. Trimming took 1 base from V and 8 from J, leaving 11 bases between them. This sample was included in a study of early T cells in non-severe SARS-CoV-2 infection. The gene calls are TRBV11-2 and TRBJ2-2; D remains unclear. Sequenced here: whole blood, sampled at baseline. The receptor was isolated from an adult who was a healthcare worker with PCR-confirmed SARS-CoV-2 infection or an uninfected control (not recorded which). CDR3 nucleotide sequence: TGTGCCAGCAGCTTAGCCCATGGGGTAGGGGAGCTGTTTTTT. It is translated as CASSLAHGVGELFF.